This passage covers 16 T cell receptor beta chains from one sample sequenced in a study of OX40 agonist ivuxolimab in advanced cancers. Clones were sequenced by immunoSEQ multiplex PCR, and TCRdb holds only the in-frame ones, with some missing. This table holds about 75,000 clones, approximately 86% found once. Sequences were derived from CD4+ or CD8+ T cells sorted from blood, sampled in a trial of the OX40 agonist ivuxolimab. The receptors here all came from an adult with an advanced solid tumor such as melanoma, head and neck, liver or kidney cancer.

This sequence joins TRBV4-3 and TRBJ2-7; D call uncertain. The V and J ends lost 4 bases and 0 bases respectively, with 10 bases between them. The germline V gene encodes CDR1 LGHNA and CDR2 YSLEER. The CDR3 spans 14 residues. For the CDR3, the DNA is TGCGCCAGCAGCCGAGACCCAGGCTCCTACGAGCAGTACTTC. Translation: CASSRDPGSYEQYF.

V gene TRBV28 combines with J gene TRBJ2-7, with D possibly matching TRBD2 (5 bases). The V end lost 3 bases, the J end lost 7 bases, and 10 bases lay between the germline ends. The CDR3 contains 12 residues. CDR1 MDHEN and CDR2 SYDVKM come from the germline V gene. The CDR3 region has the DNA TGTGCCAGCAGTTTCCCCTCGGGGGAGCAGTACTTC. Residues: CASSFPSGEQYF.

The chain combines TRBV2 with TRBJ1-6; D is unresolved. The V end lost 7 bases, the J end lost 7 bases, and 17 bases lay between the germline ends. This CDR3 is built from 15 residues. Germline CDR1 is SNHLY and CDR2 is FYNNEI. This CDR3 is CASTPQAGANSPLHF. The CDR3, as DNA: TGTGCCAGCACTCCGCAGGCAGGAGCAAATTCACCCCTCCACTTT.

The rearrangement joins TRBV11-2 to TRBJ2-7; D gene ambiguous. The CDR3 has 14 amino acids. The germline CDR1 and CDR2 sequences are SGHAT and FQNNGV. Trimming removed 5 bases at V and 4 bases at J, with 15 bases between. This chain's CDR3 is CASSPQAIQYEQYF. CDR3 sequence (DNA): TGTGCCAGCAGCCCACAAGCGATTCAATACGAGCAGTACTTC. Variable domain in full (rest from reference TRBV11-2 and TRBJ2-7): EAGVAQSPRYKIIEKRQSVAFWCNPISGHATLYWYQQILGQGPKLLIQFQNNGVVDDSQLPKDRFSAERLKGVDSTLKIQPAKLEDSAVYLCASSPQAIQYEQYFGPGTRLTVT.

The rearrangement links TRBV29-1 to TRBJ1-2; 8 nucleotides match TRBD1. Germline V CDR1 and CDR2: SQVTM, ANQGSEA. CDR3 length equals 15 residues. Trimming cost V 5 bases and J 4 bases; bases outside gene matches: 12. The DNA of the CDR3 is TGCAGCGTTCAGGACAGGGACCCTAATTCCTATGGCTACACCTTC. Its protein is CSVQDRDPNSYGYTF.

CDR3 protein: CASSIEGSTDTQYF. DNA of the CDR3: TGTGCCAGTAGTATTGAAGGGAGCACAGATACGCAGTATTTT. The J gene is TRBJ2-3, the V gene TRBV19, with no clear D. CDR3 size: 14 residues. Trimming pared 3 bases from V and 0 bases from J, leaving 7 bases between. Germline assignment: CDR1 LNHDA and CDR2 SQIVND (reference sequence).

V usage is TRBV28 and J usage is TRBJ2-7, with D possibly TRBD2 on 8 matching bases. CDR3 length equals 14 residues. The V and J ends lost 6 bases and 1 base respectively, with 13 bases between them. Germline CDR1 MDHEN, CDR2 SYDVKM. CDR3 nucleotide sequence: TGTGCCAGCAGGTTAGCGGGACAGTCCTACGAGCAGTACTTC. Its translation: CASRLAGQSYEQYF.

V gene TRBV5-4 combines with J gene TRBJ2-6; 8 bases align to TRBD1. Germline V gene data show CDR1 as SGHNT and CDR2 as YYREEE (reference sequence). The CDR3 totals 18 residues. The junction had 9 bases not matched to a gene; V was cut back by 2 bases and J by 2 bases. CDR3 in amino acids: CASSFRSGGRAGANVLTF. The CDR3 DNA reads as TGTGCCAGCAGCTTCAGGTCAGGGGGCAGAGCTGGGGCCAACGTCCTGACTTTC.

This chain joins TRBV7-2 and TRBJ2-3; tentatively, D is TRBD2 (6 bases). CDR3 length equals 16 residues. V was clipped by 1 base and J by 1 base, with 12 bases between them. The germline V gene has CDR1 SGHTA and CDR2 FQGNSA. As DNA, the CDR3 is TGTGCCAGCAGCTTAGGTCGGGGGTCAGGCACAGATACGCAGTATTTT. Amino acid sequence: CASSLGRGSGTDTQYF.

This clone was counted a few times. The chain has TRBV6-5 and TRBJ2-3; 9 nucleotides agree with TRBD1. The CDR3 length is 15 residues. Losses at the gene ends were 6 bases for V and 5 bases for J; bases not matched to a gene: 9. The germline V gene encodes CDR1 MNHEY and CDR2 SVGAGI. The CDR3 nucleotides read TGTGCCAGCAGCCCCTATACAGGGGGCAAAGATACGCAGTATTTT. It specifies CASSPYTGGKDTQYF.

This sequence joins TRBV4-2 and TRBJ2-7; TRBD1 agrees at 8 bases. Germline V CDR1 and CDR2: LGHNA, YNFKEQ. Trimming removed 5 bases from V and 6 bases from J; junction bases left unmatched: 9. This CDR3 region has 14 residues. This CDR3 is CASSLTGGRLEQYF. The CDR3 DNA follows: TGTGCCAGCAGCTTAACAGGGGGTCGGCTCGAGCAGTACTTC.

The rearrangement joins TRBV11-2 to TRBJ1-2, with TRBD1 as a possible D gene (5 bases). The V gene lost 1 base and the J gene lost 8 bases, with 11 bases spanning the gap. The length of the CDR3 is 13 residues. The germline CDR1 and CDR2 sequences are SGHAT and FQNNGV. The CDR3 loop reads CASSLVQGGGYTF. The DNA of the CDR3 is TGTGCCAGCAGCTTAGTCCAGGGCGGCGGCTACACCTTC.

The genes are TRBV19 and TRBJ1-3; 7 bases fit TRBD1. CDR1 and CDR2 (germline): LNHDA, SQIVND (reference sequence). The length of the CDR3 is 14 residues. V shed 4 bases and J 6 bases; nucleotides not matched to a gene: 6. The CDR3 DNA reads as TGTGCCAGTAGTACTAGGGGGCGAACAAACACCATATATTTT. This gives the protein CASSTRGRTNTIYF.

V gene TRBV6-6 combines with J gene TRBJ1-2, with a tentative D call TRBD1 (6 bases). V lost 10 bases, J lost 2 bases, and 8 bases lay in between. The CDR3 is 11 amino acids. Germline-derived CDR1 and CDR2 are MNHNY and SVGAGI (reference sequence). The CDR3 DNA follows: TGTGCCACCCAGGGGAACTATGGCTACACCTTC. Its translation: CATQGNYGYTF.

The chain joins TRBV11-2 to TRBJ2-2; D remains ambiguous. This CDR3 has 14 amino acids. The germline CDR1 and CDR2 sequences are SGHAT and FQNNGV. The V end was cut by 11 bases, the J end by 2 bases, with 15 bases between. The CDR3: CAATPRFNTGELFF. The CDR3 DNA sequence: TGTGCCGCTACCCCCCGCTTCAACACCGGGGAGCTGTTTTTT.

This chain joins TRBV28 and TRBJ1-5; no firm D call. Trimming pared 5 bases from V and 0 bases from J, leaving 17 bases between. The CDR3 spans 17 residues. The germline V gene has CDR1 MDHEN and CDR2 SYDVKM. Written as DNA, the CDR3 is TGTGCCAGCAGTGAGAATGAAGGACGGATTAGCAATCAGCCCCAGCATTTT. Amino acid sequence: CASSENEGRISNQPQHF. Complete variable domain (other parts from reference TRBV28 and TRBJ1-5): DVKVTQSSRYLVKRTGEKVFLECVQDMDHENMFWYRQDPGLGLRLIYFSYDVKMKEKGDIPEGYSVSREKKERFSLILESASTNQTSMYLCASSENEGRISNQPQHFGDGTRLSIL.